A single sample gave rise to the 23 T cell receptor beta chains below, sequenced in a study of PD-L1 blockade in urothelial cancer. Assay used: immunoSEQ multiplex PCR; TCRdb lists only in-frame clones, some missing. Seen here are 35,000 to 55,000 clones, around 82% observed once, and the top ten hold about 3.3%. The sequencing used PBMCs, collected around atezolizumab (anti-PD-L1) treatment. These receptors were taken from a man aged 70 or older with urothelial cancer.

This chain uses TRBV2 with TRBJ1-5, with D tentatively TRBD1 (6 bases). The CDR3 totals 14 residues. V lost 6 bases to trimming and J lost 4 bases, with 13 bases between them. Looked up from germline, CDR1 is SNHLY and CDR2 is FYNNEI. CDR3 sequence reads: CASSRRGGNQPQHF. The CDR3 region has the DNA TGTGCCAGCAGCCGCAGGGGTGGGAATCAGCCCCAGCATTTT.

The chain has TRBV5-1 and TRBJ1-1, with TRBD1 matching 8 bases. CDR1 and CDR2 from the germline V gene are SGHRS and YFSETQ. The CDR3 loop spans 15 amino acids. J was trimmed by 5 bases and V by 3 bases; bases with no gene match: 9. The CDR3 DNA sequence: TGCGCCAGCAGCTGGGTGGGACAGGACAAAACTGAAGCTTTCTTT. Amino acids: CASSWVGQDKTEAFF. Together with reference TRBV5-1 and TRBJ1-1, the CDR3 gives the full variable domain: KAGVTQTPRYLIKTRGQQVTLSCSPISGHRSVSWYQQTPGQGLQFLFEYFSETQRNKGNFPGRFSGRQFSNSRSEMNVSTLELGDSALYLCASSWVGQDKTEAFFGQGTRLTVV.

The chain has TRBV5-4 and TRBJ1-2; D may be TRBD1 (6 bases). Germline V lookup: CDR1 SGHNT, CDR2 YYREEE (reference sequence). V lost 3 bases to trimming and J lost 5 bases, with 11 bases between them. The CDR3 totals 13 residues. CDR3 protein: CASSSGVGYGYTF. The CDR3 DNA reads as TGTGCCAGCAGCTCAGGGGTGGGGTATGGCTACACCTTC.

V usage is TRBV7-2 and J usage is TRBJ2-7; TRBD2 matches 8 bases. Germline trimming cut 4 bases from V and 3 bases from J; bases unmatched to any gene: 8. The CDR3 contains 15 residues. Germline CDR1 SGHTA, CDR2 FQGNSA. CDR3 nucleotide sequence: TGTGCCAGCAGCTCTAGGGCGGGGGGCCTCTACGAGCAGTACTTC. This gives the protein CASSSRAGGLYEQYF.

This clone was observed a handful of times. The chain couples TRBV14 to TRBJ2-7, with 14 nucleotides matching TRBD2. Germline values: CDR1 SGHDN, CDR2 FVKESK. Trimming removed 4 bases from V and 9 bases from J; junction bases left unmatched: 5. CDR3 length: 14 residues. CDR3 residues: CASSPGTSGSVQYF. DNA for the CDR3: TGTGCCAGCAGCCCAGGGACTAGCGGGAGTGTGCAGTACTTC.

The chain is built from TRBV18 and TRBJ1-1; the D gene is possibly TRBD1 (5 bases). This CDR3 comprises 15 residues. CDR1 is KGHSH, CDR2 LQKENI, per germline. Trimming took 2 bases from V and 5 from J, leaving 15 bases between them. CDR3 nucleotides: TGTGCCAGCTCACCAACTTCGGAGGGGCGGACTGAAGCTTTCTTT. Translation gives CASSPTSEGRTEAFF.

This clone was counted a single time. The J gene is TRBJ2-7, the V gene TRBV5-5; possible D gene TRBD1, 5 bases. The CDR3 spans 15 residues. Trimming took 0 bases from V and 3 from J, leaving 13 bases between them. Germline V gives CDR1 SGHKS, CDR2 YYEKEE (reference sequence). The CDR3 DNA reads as TGTGCCAGCAGCTTGGCGGCCTCGGACAACTACGAGCAGTACTTC. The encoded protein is CASSLAASDNYEQYF. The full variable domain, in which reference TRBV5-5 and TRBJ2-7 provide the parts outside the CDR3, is DAGVTQSPTHLIKTRGQQVTLRCSPISGHKSVSWYQQVLGQGPQFIFQYYEKEERGRGNFPDRFSARQFPNYSSELNVNALLLGDSALYLCASSLAASDNYEQYFGPGTRLTVT.

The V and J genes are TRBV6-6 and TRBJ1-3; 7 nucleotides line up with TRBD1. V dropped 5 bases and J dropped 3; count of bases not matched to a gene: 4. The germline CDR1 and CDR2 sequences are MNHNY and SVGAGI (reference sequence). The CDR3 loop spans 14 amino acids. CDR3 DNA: TGTGCCAGCAGTCAGGGGGTAGGTGGAAACACCATATATTTT. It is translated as CASSQGVGGNTIYF.

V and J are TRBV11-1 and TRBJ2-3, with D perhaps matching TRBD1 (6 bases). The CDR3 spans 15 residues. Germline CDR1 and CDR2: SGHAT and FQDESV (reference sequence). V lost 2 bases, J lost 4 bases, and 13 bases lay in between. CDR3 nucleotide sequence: TGTGCCAGCAGCTTAAACCTACAGGGAGCAGATACGCAGTATTTT. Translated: CASSLNLQGADTQYF.

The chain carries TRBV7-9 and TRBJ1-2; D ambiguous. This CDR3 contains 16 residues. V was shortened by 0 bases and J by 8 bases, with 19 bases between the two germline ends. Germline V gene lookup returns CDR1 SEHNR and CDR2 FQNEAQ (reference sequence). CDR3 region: CASSLAGVSVDGGYTF. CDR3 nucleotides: TGTGCCAGCAGCTTAGCTGGAGTGAGTGTTGACGGAGGCTACACCTTC.

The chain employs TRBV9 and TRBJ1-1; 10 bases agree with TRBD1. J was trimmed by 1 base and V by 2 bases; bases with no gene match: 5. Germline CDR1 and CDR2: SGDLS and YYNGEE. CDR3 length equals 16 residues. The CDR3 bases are TGTGCCAGCAGCGTCGGGACAGGGGCATCGAACACTGAAGCTTTCTTT. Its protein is CASSVGTGASNTEAFF.

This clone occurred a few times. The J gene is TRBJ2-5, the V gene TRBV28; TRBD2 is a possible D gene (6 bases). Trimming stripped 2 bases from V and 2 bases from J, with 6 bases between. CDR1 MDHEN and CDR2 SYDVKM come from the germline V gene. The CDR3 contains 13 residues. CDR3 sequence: CASSLGGQETQYF. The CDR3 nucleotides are TGTGCCAGCAGTTTAGGGGGGCAAGAGACCCAGTACTTC.

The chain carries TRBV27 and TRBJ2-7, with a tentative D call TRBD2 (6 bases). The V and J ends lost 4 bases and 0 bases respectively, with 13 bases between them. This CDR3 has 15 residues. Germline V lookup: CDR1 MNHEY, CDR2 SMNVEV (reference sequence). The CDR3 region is CASSYGAGSSYEQYF. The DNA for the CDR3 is TGTGCCAGCAGTTATGGTGCGGGATCCTCCTACGAGCAGTACTTC.

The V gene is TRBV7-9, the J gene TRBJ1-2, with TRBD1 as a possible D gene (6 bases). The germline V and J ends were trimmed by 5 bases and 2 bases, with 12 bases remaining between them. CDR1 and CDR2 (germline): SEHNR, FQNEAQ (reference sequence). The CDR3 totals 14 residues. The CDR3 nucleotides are TGTGCCAGCAGCCCCCAGGGGCTGAACTATGGCTACACCTTC. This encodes CASSPQGLNYGYTF. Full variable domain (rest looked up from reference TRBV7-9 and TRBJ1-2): DTGVSQNPRHKITKRGQNVTFRCDPISEHNRLYWYRQTLGQGPEFLTYFQNEAQLEKSRLLSDRFSAERPKGSFSTLEIQRTEQGDSAMYLCASSPQGLNYGYTFGSGTRLTVV.

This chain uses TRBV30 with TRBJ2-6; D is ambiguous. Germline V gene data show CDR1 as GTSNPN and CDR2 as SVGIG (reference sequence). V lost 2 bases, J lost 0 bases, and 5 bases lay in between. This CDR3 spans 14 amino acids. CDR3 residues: CAWSPGSGANVLTF. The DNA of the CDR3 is TGTGCCTGGAGTCCGGGCTCTGGGGCCAACGTCCTGACTTTC.

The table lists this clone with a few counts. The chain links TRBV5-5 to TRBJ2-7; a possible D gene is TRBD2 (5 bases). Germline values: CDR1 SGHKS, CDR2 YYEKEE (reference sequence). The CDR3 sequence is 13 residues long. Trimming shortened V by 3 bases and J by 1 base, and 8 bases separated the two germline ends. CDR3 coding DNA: TGTGCCAGCAGCTCGACGGGGTCCTACGAGCAGTACTTC. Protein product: CASSSTGSYEQYF.

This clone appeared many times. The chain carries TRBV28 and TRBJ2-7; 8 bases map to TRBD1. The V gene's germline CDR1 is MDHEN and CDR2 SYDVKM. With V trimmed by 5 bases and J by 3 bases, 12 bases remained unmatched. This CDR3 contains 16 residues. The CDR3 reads CASSPPGGWRHYEQYF. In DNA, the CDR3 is TGTGCCAGCAGTCCCCCAGGGGGCTGGCGGCACTACGAGCAGTACTTC.

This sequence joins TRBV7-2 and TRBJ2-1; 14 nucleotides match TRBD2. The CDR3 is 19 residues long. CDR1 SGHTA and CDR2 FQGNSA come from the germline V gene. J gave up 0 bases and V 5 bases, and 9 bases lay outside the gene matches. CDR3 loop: CASSPGTSGSLSSYNEQFF. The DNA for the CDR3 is TGTGCCAGCAGCCCCGGGACTAGCGGGAGCCTAAGCTCCTACAATGAGCAGTTCTTC.

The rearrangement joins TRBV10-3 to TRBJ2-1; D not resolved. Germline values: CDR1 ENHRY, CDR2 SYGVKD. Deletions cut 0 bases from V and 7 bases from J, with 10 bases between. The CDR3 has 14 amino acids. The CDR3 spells CAISESSRKNEQFF. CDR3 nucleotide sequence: TGTGCCATCAGTGAGTCGAGCAGGAAAAATGAGCAGTTCTTC.

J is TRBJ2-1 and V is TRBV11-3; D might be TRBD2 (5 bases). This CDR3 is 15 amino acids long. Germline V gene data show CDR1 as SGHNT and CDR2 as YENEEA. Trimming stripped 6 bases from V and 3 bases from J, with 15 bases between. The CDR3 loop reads CASSSTRGFYNEQFF. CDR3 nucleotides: TGTGCCAGCAGTTCGACCCGAGGGTTCTACAATGAGCAGTTCTTC.

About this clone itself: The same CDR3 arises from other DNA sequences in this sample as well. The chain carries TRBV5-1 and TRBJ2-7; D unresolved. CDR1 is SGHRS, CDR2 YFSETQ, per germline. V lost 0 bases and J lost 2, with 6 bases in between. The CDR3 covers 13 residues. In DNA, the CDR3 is TGCGCCAGCAGCTTGGACGGAGCCTACGAGCAGTACTTC. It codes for CASSLDGAYEQYF.

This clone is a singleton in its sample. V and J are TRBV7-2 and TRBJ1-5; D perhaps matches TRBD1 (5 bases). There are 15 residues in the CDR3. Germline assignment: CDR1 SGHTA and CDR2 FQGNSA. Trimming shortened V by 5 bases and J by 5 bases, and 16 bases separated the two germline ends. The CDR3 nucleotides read TGTGCCAGCAGCCCCCAAAGGGGCGTGGATCAGCCCCAGCATTTT. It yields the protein CASSPQRGVDQPQHF.

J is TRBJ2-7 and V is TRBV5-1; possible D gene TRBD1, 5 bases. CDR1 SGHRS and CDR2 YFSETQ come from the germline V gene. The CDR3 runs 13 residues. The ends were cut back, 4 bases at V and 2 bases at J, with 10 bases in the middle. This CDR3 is CASSEQTAYEQYF. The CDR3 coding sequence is TGCGCCAGCAGCGAACAGACAGCCTACGAGCAGTACTTC. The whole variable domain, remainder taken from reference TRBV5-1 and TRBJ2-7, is KAGVTQTPRYLIKTRGQQVTLSCSPISGHRSVSWYQQTPGQGLQFLFEYFSETQRNKGNFPGRFSGRQFSNSRSEMNVSTLELGDSALYLCASSEQTAYEQYFGPGTRLTVT.